These 13 T cell receptor beta chains were all obtained from the same sample, sequenced in a study of T-cell reconstitution after alpha-beta-depleted transplantation in children. During its preparation, the TCRbeta library received unique molecular identifiers. From the PCR reads, TCRdb called clonotypes with MiXCR, one entry per CDR3 protein. The sample records 800,000 to 1,000,000 distinct CDR3 sequences, 25% to 35% being singletons. The sample in question was PBMCs, mostly from graft donor cells, obtained 360 days after TCRalphabeta/CD19-depleted stem cell transplant. The source is a boy in the first two years of life who had a stem cell transplant for SCID, so the T cells may come from the graft donor.

The CDR3 spells CASSIGTVLYEQYF. CDR3 in DNA: TGTGCCAGCAGCATAGGCACAGTTCTTTACGAGCAGTACTTC. The gene calls are TRBV7-9 and TRBJ2-7; unclear D gene. CDR1 is SEHNR and CDR2 is FQNEAQ in the germline V gene (reference sequence). The CDR3 spans 14 residues. V dropped 5 bases and J dropped 4 bases, with 15 bases sitting between them.

The chain employs TRBV6-1 and TRBJ2-7, with 10 bases aligning to TRBD2. Germline-derived CDR1 and CDR2 are MNHNS and SASEGT. The CDR3 consists of 16 residues. The V segment lost 6 bases and the J segment 5 bases; nucleotides outside the gene matches: 13. The CDR3 nucleotides are TGTGCCAGCAGCCCCGAAAGCGGGAGGGCCTCGGACGAGCAGTACTTC. This translates into CASSPESGRASDEQYF.

This sequence joins TRBV6-5 and TRBJ1-1; 8 positions match TRBD1. Looked up from germline, CDR1 is MNHEY and CDR2 is SVGAGI. Losses at the gene ends were 4 bases for V and 4 bases for J; bases not matched to a gene: 11. The CDR3 is made up of 16 amino acids. The CDR3 DNA reads TGTGCCAGCAGTTCGGACAGGGACGGGGGGGGCACTGAAGCTTTCTTT. Protein: CASSSDRDGGGTEAFF.

The rearrangement uses TRBV15 and TRBJ1-6, with a tentative D call TRBD1 (6 bases). This CDR3 spans 15 amino acids. Deletions cut 1 base from V and 6 bases from J, with 10 bases between. Germline V gene sequence: CDR1 LNHNV, CDR2 YYDKDF (reference sequence). CDR3 DNA sequence: TGTGCCACCAGCAGAGGGACAGACGCTAATTCACCCCTCCACTTT. It encodes CATSRGTDANSPLHF.

The V and J genes are TRBV25-1 and TRBJ1-1; D call uncertain. With 4 bases removed from V and 4 bases from J, the gap between germline ends came to 13 bases. The CDR3 sequence is 14 residues long. Per the germline V gene, CDR1 is MGHDK and CDR2 is SYGVNS. The CDR3 sequence: CASSGPRLGTEAFF. In nucleotides, the CDR3 is TGTGCCAGCAGTGGTCCGAGGCTAGGCACTGAAGCTTTCTTT.

Only a few counts were recorded for this clonotype. The chain has TRBV6-1 and TRBJ2-1; TRBD2 aligns across 10 bases. Germline V CDR1 and CDR2: MNHNS, SASEGT. V trimming: 6 bases; J trimming: 4 bases; junction bases outside the gene matches: 6. This CDR3 has 15 amino acids. This CDR3 is CASRPPSGGYNEQFF. The DNA of the CDR3 is TGTGCCAGCAGACCCCCTAGCGGGGGATACAATGAGCAGTTCTTC.

This clonotype appeared a few times. J is TRBJ1-1 and V is TRBV6-2 or TRBV6-3; D call uncertain. This CDR3 has 13 amino acids. V was clipped by 2 bases and J by 5 bases, with 9 bases between them. Looked up from germline, CDR1 is MNHEY and CDR2 is SVGEGT. The CDR3 coding sequence is TGTGCCAGCAGTTACATGTATGGGACTGAAGCTTTCTTT. This sequence encodes CASSYMYGTEAFF.

The V gene is TRBV12-3 or TRBV12-4, the J gene TRBJ2-3, with TRBD1 matching 7 bases. The trim removed 2 bases at V and 4 bases at J, leaving 6 bases unmatched. This CDR3 has 15 amino acids. CDR3 loop: CASSLRQGVADTQYF. For the CDR3, the DNA is TGTGCCAGCAGTTTACGGCAGGGGGTCGCAGATACGCAGTATTTT.

This clonotype was seen a handful of times. This rearrangement joins TRBV5-1 to TRBJ1-6; D remains unclear. Germline V gene sequence: CDR1 SGHRS, CDR2 YFSETQ. V was trimmed by 0 bases and J by 0 bases, leaving 10 bases between them. The CDR3 contains 17 residues. For the CDR3, the DNA is TGCGCCAGCAGCTTGGCCCCGGGGAGCTCCTATAATTCACCCCTCCACTTT. It is translated as CASSLAPGSSYNSPLHF.

This clonotype came up a few times. This chain joins TRBV6-5 and TRBJ1-6; the D is unclear. CDR1 and CDR2 (germline): MNHEY, SVGAGI. V was shortened by 3 bases and J by 7 bases, with 10 bases between the two germline ends. The CDR3 covers 14 residues. DNA for the CDR3: TGTGCCAGCAGTTATGTGGGGAGGAATTCACCCCTCCACTTT. This codes for CASSYVGRNSPLHF.

For the CDR3, the DNA is TGTGCCAGCAGTTTCCGGACAGGGACCTATGGCTACACCTTC. Protein sequence: CASSFRTGTYGYTF. The rearrangement links TRBV27 to TRBJ1-2; 8 positions match TRBD1. The V gene end was trimmed by 3 bases and the J gene end by 4 bases; junction bases not matched to a gene: 4. The CDR3 length is 14 residues. Germline V CDR1 and CDR2: MNHEY, SMNVEV (reference sequence).

This clonotype was detected ten times or more. The chain is built from TRBV6-1 and TRBJ2-2; 10 bases map to TRBD1. V shed 7 bases and J 8 bases; nucleotides not matched to a gene: 13. The V gene's germline CDR1 is MNHNS and CDR2 SASEGT. The CDR3 loop spans 16 amino acids. The CDR3 region is CASTRLDRGVRGELFF. CDR3 nucleotide sequence: TGTGCCAGCACTCGCCTGGACAGGGGGGTGCGAGGGGAGCTGTTTTTT.

J is TRBJ2-1 and V is TRBV5-1; 11 bases are a match to TRBD1. This CDR3 has 12 residues. Germline V gives CDR1 SGHRS, CDR2 YFSETQ. V trimming: 5 bases; J trimming: 14 bases; junction bases outside the gene matches: 6. CDR3 DNA: TGCGCCAGCAGGATCGGGACAGGGGGGGAGTTCTTC. Translated, it gives CASRIGTGGEFF.